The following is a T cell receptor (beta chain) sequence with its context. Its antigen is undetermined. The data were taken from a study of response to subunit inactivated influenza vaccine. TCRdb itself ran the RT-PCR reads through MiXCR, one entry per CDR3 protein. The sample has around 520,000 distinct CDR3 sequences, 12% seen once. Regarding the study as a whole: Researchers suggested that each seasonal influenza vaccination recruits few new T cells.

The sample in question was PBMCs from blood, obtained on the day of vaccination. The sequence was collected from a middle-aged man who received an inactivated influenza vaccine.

CDR3 region: CSARDPSPGQGNNSPLHF. CDR3 nucleotide sequence: TGCAGTGCTAGAGATCCCTCGCCTGGACAGGGAAATAATTCACCCCTCCACTTT. This chain joins TRBV20-1 and TRBJ1-6; 8 nucleotides match TRBD1. The V and J ends lost 0 bases and 5 bases, in that order; junction bases with no gene match: 12. Germline assignment: CDR1 DFQATT and CDR2 SNEGSKA (reference sequence). The CDR3 loop spans 18 amino acids.